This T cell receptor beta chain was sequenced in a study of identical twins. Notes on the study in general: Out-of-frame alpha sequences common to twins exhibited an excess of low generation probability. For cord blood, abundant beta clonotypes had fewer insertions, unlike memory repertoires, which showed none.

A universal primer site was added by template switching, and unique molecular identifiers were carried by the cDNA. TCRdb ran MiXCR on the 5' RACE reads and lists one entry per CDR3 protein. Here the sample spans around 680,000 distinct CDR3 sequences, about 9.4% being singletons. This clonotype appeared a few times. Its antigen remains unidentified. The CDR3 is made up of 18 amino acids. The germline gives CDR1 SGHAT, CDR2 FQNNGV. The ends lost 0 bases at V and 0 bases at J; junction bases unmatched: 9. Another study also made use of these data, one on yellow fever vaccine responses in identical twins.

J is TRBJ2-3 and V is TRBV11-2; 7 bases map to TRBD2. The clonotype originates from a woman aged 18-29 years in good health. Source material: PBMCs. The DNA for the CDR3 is TGTGCCAGCAGCTTAGATCTATCGGGAGGAGCTAGCACAGATACGCAGTATTTT. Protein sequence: CASSLDLSGGASTDTQYF.